This T cell receptor (beta chain) came from a study of cytomegalovirus exposure and HLA in healthy donors. The PCR employed 60 Vbeta primers together with 13 Jbeta primers. The method was immunoSEQ multiplex PCR; TCRdb's version includes in-frame clones alone and lacks a portion of them. The repertoire holds 150,000 to 200,000 clones, with roughly 82% as singletons. Trimming removed 5 bases at V and 0 bases at J, with 13 bases between. The CDR3 sequence is 15 residues long. Per germline, CDR1 MDHEN and CDR2 SYDVKM. The J gene is TRBJ1-2, the V gene TRBV28; D remains ambiguous. Source material: PBMCs. This receptor was obtained from a girl aged 2 to 9 in good health and CMV-seropositive. CDR3 in amino acids: CASSLRAKPNYGYTF. DNA for the CDR3: TGTGCCAGCAGTCTTCGAGCAAAGCCTAACTATGGCTACACCTTC.